What follows are 21 T cell receptor beta chains derived from one specimen sequenced in a study of shared clonotypes between healthy human individuals. TCRdb's copy holds only in-frame clones and misses some; the assay was immunoSEQ multiplex PCR. The sample yields nearly 2 million clones, around 96% seen once. It was CD45RO-negative cells, positively selected for CCR7, that made up naive CD8 cells, with terminally differentiated effector memory CD45RA+ cells excluded. Sequenced material: naive CD8+ T cells sorted from blood. The receptors stem from a young man in good health.

The CDR3 protein is CASSLAQGAADEQYF. DNA of the CDR3: TGTGCCAGCAGCTTAGCGCAAGGGGCCGCGGACGAGCAGTACTTC. The chain is built from TRBV7-9 and TRBJ2-7, with a tentative D call TRBD1 (5 bases). Per germline, CDR1 SEHNR and CDR2 FQNEAQ (reference sequence). This CDR3 is 15 amino acids long. The germline V and J ends were trimmed by 0 bases and 5 bases, with 14 bases remaining between them. Combining the CDR3 with reference TRBV7-9 and TRBJ2-7 gives the whole variable domain DTGVSQNPRHKITKRGQNVTFRCDPISEHNRLYWYRQTLGQGPEFLTYFQNEAQLEKSRLLSDRFSAERPKGSFSTLEIQRTEQGDSAMYLCASSLAQGAADEQYFGPGTRLTVT.

V gene TRBV7-2 combines with J gene TRBJ2-1, with 9 nucleotides matching TRBD2. CDR1 is SGHTA and CDR2 is FQGNSA in the germline V gene. The CDR3 is made up of 16 amino acids. The ends lost 1 base at V and 7 bases at J; junction bases unmatched: 8. CDR3 in amino acids: CASSLDDSGGSNEQFF. For the CDR3, the DNA is TGTGCCAGCAGCTTAGACGATAGCGGGGGATCAAATGAGCAGTTCTTC.

This rearrangement joins TRBV2 to TRBJ1-4; no definite D call. The CDR3 totals 14 residues. Germline CDR1 reads SNHLY; CDR2 reads FYNNEI. V lost 3 bases, J lost 4 bases, and 9 bases lay in between. CDR3 DNA: TGTGCCAGCAGTGACATTGGGAGTAATGAAAAACTGTTTTTT. Its translation is CASSDIGSNEKLFF.

This clone was found once. This chain joins TRBV6-5 and TRBJ1-5; TRBD1 aligns across 7 bases. The length of the CDR3 is 13 residues. Germline V CDR1 and CDR2: MNHEY, SVGAGI. V was pared by 5 bases and J by 6 bases, with 4 bases of the junction left unmatched. The DNA of the CDR3 is TGTGCCAGCAGTAAACAGGGGAGTCAGCCCCAGCATTTT. Protein product: CASSKQGSQPQHF.

This chain links TRBV5-1 with TRBJ1-1; unclear D gene. V was pared by 1 base and J by 4 bases, with 14 bases between. Per the germline V gene, CDR1 is SGHRS and CDR2 is YFSETQ. CDR3 size: 15 residues. The CDR3 DNA is TGCGCCAGCAGCTTGAGTGGTCCGGCCCCCACTGAAGCTTTCTTT. It codes for CASSLSGPAPTEAFF. Drawing the rest from reference TRBV5-1 and TRBJ1-1, the complete variable domain is KAGVTQTPRYLIKTRGQQVTLSCSPISGHRSVSWYQQTPGQGLQFLFEYFSETQRNKGNFPGRFSGRQFSNSRSEMNVSTLELGDSALYLCASSLSGPAPTEAFFGQGTRLTVV.

This clone came up once. V usage is TRBV9 and J usage is TRBJ1-6; tentatively, D is TRBD1 (5 bases). CDR1 SGDLS and CDR2 YYNGEE come from the germline V gene. CDR3 length: 13 amino acids. Trimming removed 3 bases from V and 11 bases from J, with 12 bases in between. The DNA for the CDR3 is TGTGCCAGCAGCGGGCAGGGCGGGACACCCCTCCACTTT. Its translation is CASSGQGGTPLHF. Full variable domain (outside the CDR3, taken from reference TRBV9 and TRBJ1-6): DSGVTQTPKHLITATGQRVTLRCSPRSGDLSVYWYQQSLDQGLQFLIQYYNGEERAKGNILERFSAQQFPDLHSELNLSSLELGDSALYFCASSGQGGTPLHFGNGTRLTVT.

The V and J genes are TRBV10-1 and TRBJ1-1; the D gene is possibly TRBD1 (5 bases). This CDR3 region has 14 residues. Trimming pared 6 bases from V and 7 bases from J, leaving 18 bases between. CDR1 WNHNN and CDR2 SYGVQD come from the germline V gene (reference sequence). Here the CDR3 DNA reads TGCGCCAGCAGCAACTCCGGGACTGGGGGTGAAGCTTTCTTT. This codes for CASSNSGTGGEAFF.

J is TRBJ1-2 and V is TRBV7-9, with unresolved D. Germline values: CDR1 SEHNR, CDR2 FQNEAQ (reference sequence). The V gene lost 5 bases and the J gene lost 8 bases, with 18 bases spanning the gap. CDR3 length equals 14 residues. CDR3 in amino acids: CASSEEGLGEGYTF. CDR3 nucleotide sequence: TGTGCCAGCAGCGAAGAAGGCCTCGGAGAGGGCTACACCTTC.

The chain joins TRBV4-1 to TRBJ1-1, with D possibly being TRBD1 (6 bases). CDR1 and CDR2 from the germline V gene are MGHRA and YSYEKL. CDR3 length: 15 amino acids. V was trimmed by 4 bases and J by 8 bases, leaving 20 bases between them. DNA of the CDR3: TGCGCCAGCAGCCGAACACAGGGTATAGGAACGGAAGCTTTCTTT. Its protein is CASSRTQGIGTEAFF.

The chain carries TRBV6-5 and TRBJ1-1, with D uncertain. V was shortened by 4 bases and J by 7 bases, with 16 bases between the two germline ends. This CDR3 contains 14 residues. Germline loops: CDR1 MNHEY, CDR2 SVGAGI. The CDR3 loop is CASSSGSSPFEAFF. The DNA of the CDR3 is TGTGCCAGCAGTTCGGGCTCGTCTCCCTTTGAAGCTTTCTTT.

The table lists this clone with a few counts. The gene calls are TRBV5-1 and TRBJ1-6; 9 bases match TRBD1. Germline V gene lookup returns CDR1 SGHRS and CDR2 YFSETQ. The CDR3 is made up of 15 amino acids. Germline trimming cut 4 bases from V and 10 bases from J; bases unmatched to any gene: 9. The CDR3 DNA follows: TGCGCCAGCAGCCCCTCCGGGACAGGGCGCTCACCCCTCCACTTT. Amino acids: CASSPSGTGRSPLHF.

This chain joins TRBV7-6 and TRBJ2-2; tentatively, D is TRBD2 (5 bases). Looked up from germline, CDR1 is SGHVS and CDR2 is FNYEAQ. The CDR3 totals 12 residues. Trimming stripped 10 bases from V and 7 bases from J, with 13 bases between. The CDR3 nucleotides read TGTGCCACTCGAACTAGAAGCGGGGAGCTGTTTTTT. Translated, it gives CATRTRSGELFF. Looking up the rest from reference TRBV7-6 and TRBJ2-2 gives the full variable domain: GAGVSQSPRYKVTKRGQDVALRCDPISGHVSLYWYRQALGQGPEFLTYFNYEAQQDKSGLPNDRFSAERPEGSISTLTIQRTEQRDSAMYRCATRTRSGELFFGEGSRLTVL.

The DNA of the CDR3 is TGTGCCAGCAGTACTCGACTAGCGGGAGACCCCTACAATGAGCAGTTCTTC. Translation gives CASSTRLAGDPYNEQFF. The J gene is TRBJ2-1, the V gene TRBV2; 12 nucleotides line up with TRBD2. Germline lookup yields CDR1 SNHLY and CDR2 FYNNEI. This CDR3 has 17 residues. The junction had 7 bases not matched to a gene; V was cut back by 5 bases and J by 2 bases.

This clone has only one observation. The gene calls are TRBV27 and TRBJ2-5, with TRBD2 matching 11 bases. The CDR3 sequence is 18 residues long. Germline CDR1 and CDR2: MNHEY and SMNVEV (reference sequence). V lost 5 bases, J lost 4 bases, and 15 bases stayed unmatched. The CDR3 DNA is TGTGCCAGCAGTCCACTCGGGACTAGCGGTGTTCTTGGAGAGACCCAGTACTTC. Amino acid sequence: CASSPLGTSGVLGETQYF.

A remark on this clone: The sample contains more than one DNA sequence encoding this CDR3. This sequence joins TRBV7-9 and TRBJ2-5; TRBD2 is a possible D gene (6 bases). This CDR3 comprises 14 residues. Germline V gene data show CDR1 as SEHNR and CDR2 as FQNEAQ (reference sequence). Between the trimmed V and J ends, which lost 0 bases and 4 bases, there was a span of 9 bases. Here the CDR3 DNA reads TGTGCCAGCAGCTTAGCGGGGGGTGGAGAGACCCAGTACTTC. Its protein is CASSLAGGGETQYF. Variable domain in full (rest from reference TRBV7-9 and TRBJ2-5): DTGVSQNPRHKITKRGQNVTFRCDPISEHNRLYWYRQTLGQGPEFLTYFQNEAQLEKSRLLSDRFSAERPKGSFSTLEIQRTEQGDSAMYLCASSLAGGGETQYFGPGTRLLVL.

The V and J genes are TRBV7-9 and TRBJ2-7; 10 nucleotides line up with TRBD2. This CDR3 is 17 amino acids long. Germline CDR1 reads SEHNR; CDR2 reads FQNEAQ (reference sequence). J lost 3 bases, V lost 5 bases, and 13 bases had no gene match. The CDR3, as DNA: TGTGCCAGCAGCCCAAATCGAGGGGCTAGCGGGAGCTACGAGCAGTACTTC. This codes for CASSPNRGASGSYEQYF.

The chain links TRBV6-1 to TRBJ1-2; tentatively, D is TRBD1 (6 bases). The ends were cut back, 1 base at V and 2 bases at J, with 17 bases in the middle. Germline CDR1 MNHNS, CDR2 SASEGT. The CDR3 is 17 amino acids. The CDR3 nucleotides read TGTGCCAGCAGTGAAGAGGTCAAAGGACAGATCAACTATGGCTACACCTTC. Encoded protein: CASSEEVKGQINYGYTF.

This chain connects TRBV9 to TRBJ2-3, with TRBD2 identical over 8 bases. Trimming cost V 0 bases and J 0 bases; bases outside gene matches: 6. Germline CDR1 is SGDLS and CDR2 is YYNGEE. The CDR3 extends over 17 amino acids. The CDR3 DNA sequence: TGTGCCAGCAGCGTAGGCGGTAGCGGGACTAGCACAGATACGCAGTATTTT. This gives the protein CASSVGGSGTSTDTQYF. The full variable domain, completed using reference TRBV9 and TRBJ2-3, is DSGVTQTPKHLITATGQRVTLRCSPRSGDLSVYWYQQSLDQGLQFLIQYYNGEERAKGNILERFSAQQFPDLHSELNLSSLELGDSALYFCASSVGGSGTSTDTQYFGPGTRLTVL.

The chain links TRBV28 to TRBJ2-7, with 8 bases aligning to TRBD2. The CDR3 totals 14 residues. Unmatched junction bases numbered 7, after V lost 9 bases and J lost 0 bases. Germline CDR1 reads MDHEN; CDR2 reads SYDVKM. The CDR3 nucleotides are TGTGCCAGTCGGGGGGGGTTTGGCTCCTACGAGCAGTACTTC. Its protein is CASRGGFGSYEQYF.

The chain links TRBV27 to TRBJ1-2; 7 nucleotides match TRBD1. CDR3 length: 15 amino acids. V gave up 5 bases and J gave up 4 bases; unmatched junction bases: 10. The germline V gene encodes CDR1 MNHEY and CDR2 SMNVEV (reference sequence). This chain's CDR3 is CASSPSVGTVYGYTF. Written as DNA, the CDR3 is TGTGCCAGCAGTCCATCGGTAGGGACAGTCTATGGCTACACCTTC.

The rearrangement uses TRBV27 and TRBJ2-1, with 7 bases that match TRBD2. V lost 1 base to trimming and J lost 6 bases; unmatched junction nucleotides: 9. CDR3 length equals 16 residues. Germline CDR1 reads MNHEY; CDR2 reads SMNVEV (reference sequence). The CDR3 nucleotides are TGTGCCAGCAGTTTATTGGCTAGCGGAGCAGGCAATGAGCAGTTCTTC. As protein: CASSLLASGAGNEQFF.